This T cell receptor beta chain derives from a study of early T cells in non-severe SARS-CoV-2 infection. In the study overall: Unpaired chains resulted from sequencing bulk RNA of unsorted whole blood.

Findings and caveats of the study: Matching against VDJdb likely underestimated virus-specific expansions, favoring anti-spike CD8.

This CDR3 spans 14 amino acids. V lost 2 bases, J lost 4 bases, and 6 bases lay in between. The germline V gene has CDR1 SNHLY and CDR2 FYNNEI. Individual cDNA molecules received unique molecular identifiers. TCRdb passed the 5' RACE reads through MiXCR, listing each CDR3 protein once. The sample lists tens of thousands of distinct CDR3 sequences, over 9% seen once, with more than 7.5% in the top ten. A note on this clonotype: The antigen is undetermined.

The chain combines TRBV2 with TRBJ1-6, with D unclear. The sequencing here drew on whole blood, taken at baseline. This receptor was taken from an adult who was a healthcare worker with PCR-confirmed SARS-CoV-2 infection or an uninfected control (not recorded which). The DNA of the CDR3 is TGTGCCAGCAGTGAAACACAGTATAATTCACCCCTCCACTTT. This sequence encodes CASSETQYNSPLHF. Full variable domain (outside the CDR3, taken from reference TRBV2 and TRBJ1-6): EPEVTQTPSHQVTQMGQEVILRCVPISNHLYFYWYRQILGQKVEFLVSFYNNEISEKSEIFDDQFSVERPDGSNFTLKIRSTKLEDSAMYFCASSETQYNSPLHFGNGTRLTVT.